The 23 T cell receptor beta chains below come from one sample, sequenced in a study of cytomegalovirus exposure and HLA in healthy donors. It was with 60 Vbeta and 13 Jbeta primers that the PCR ran. Profiled with immunoSEQ multiplex PCR; TCRdb holds only in-frame clones, not every one. Of 100,000 to 150,000 clones in the sample, about 81% were seen once. What was sequenced was PBMCs. The receptors stem from a woman aged 40 to 55 in good health and CMV-seropositive.

CDR3 amino acids: CASSHWDSGGQETQYF. The CDR3 coding sequence is TGTGCCAGCAGCCACTGGGACTCGGGGGGCCAAGAGACCCAGTACTTC. The rearrangement links TRBV9 to TRBJ2-5; 7 positions match TRBD2. Trimming at V came to 4 bases and at J to 1 base, leaving 10 bases not matched to a gene. This CDR3 comprises 16 residues. The germline gives CDR1 SGDLS, CDR2 YYNGEE.

The gene calls are TRBV9 and TRBJ2-1; 14 bases match TRBD2. In germline, CDR1 is SGDLS, CDR2 YYNGEE. The junction had 7 bases not matched to a gene; V was cut back by 3 bases and J by 8 bases. This CDR3 comprises 16 residues. The CDR3 DNA reads TGTGCCAGCAGCGCCCCGGGACTAGCGGGAGTGCATGAGCAGTTCTTC. It is translated as CASSAPGLAGVHEQFF. Variable domain in full (rest from reference TRBV9 and TRBJ2-1): DSGVTQTPKHLITATGQRVTLRCSPRSGDLSVYWYQQSLDQGLQFLIQYYNGEERAKGNILERFSAQQFPDLHSELNLSSLELGDSALYFCASSAPGLAGVHEQFFGPGTRLTVL.

J is TRBJ2-2 and V is TRBV29-1; 7 positions match TRBD2. The CDR3 is 14 residues long. Germline-derived CDR1 and CDR2 are SQVTM and ANQGSEA. The trim removed 7 bases at V and 3 bases at J, leaving 8 bases unmatched. DNA for the CDR3: TGCAGCGCCAGACTAGCAGGATACACCGGGGAGCTGTTTTTT. Amino acids: CSARLAGYTGELFF.

The chain recombines TRBV10-3 with TRBJ1-5; 7 bases align to TRBD1. The CDR3 loop spans 14 amino acids. Germline assignment: CDR1 ENHRY and CDR2 SYGVKD. V was pared by 6 bases and J by 1 base, with 3 bases of the junction left unmatched. The CDR3: CAIRSGGSNQPQHF. CDR3 DNA sequence: TGTGCCATCAGGTCAGGGGGAAGCAATCAGCCCCAGCATTTT.

This chain connects TRBV30 to TRBJ2-1; D possibly corresponds to TRBD2 (5 bases). Trimming cost V 0 bases and J 0 bases, with 12 bases left between them. The CDR3 totals 16 residues. Germline values: CDR1 GTSNPN, CDR2 SVGIG (reference sequence). The chain's CDR3 is CAWSVPGISSYNEQFF. In DNA, the CDR3 is TGTGCCTGGAGTGTACCGGGAATCAGCTCCTACAATGAGCAGTTCTTC.

This chain links TRBV11-1 with TRBJ2-5; no clear D. In germline, CDR1 is SGHAT, CDR2 FQDESV (reference sequence). Trimming took 6 bases from V and 5 from J, leaving 13 bases between them. CDR3 length: 13 residues. The CDR3 spells CASRKAQVETQYF. Here the CDR3 DNA reads TGTGCCAGCAGGAAAGCCCAGGTCGAGACCCAGTACTTC.

This chain joins TRBV7-2 and TRBJ2-1, with D possibly being TRBD2 (5 bases). CDR1 and CDR2 from the germline V gene are SGHTA and FQGNSA. The CDR3 covers 12 residues. V lost 2 bases and J lost 9, with 8 bases in between. The CDR3 region has the DNA TGTGCCAGCAGCTTATATGAGGGTGAGCAGTTCTTC. As protein: CASSLYEGEQFF.

The chain combines TRBV9 with TRBJ1-6; D perhaps matches TRBD1 (5 bases). The V gene's germline CDR1 is SGDLS and CDR2 YYNGEE. V lost 4 bases, J lost 9 bases, and 14 bases lay in between. This CDR3 is built from 14 residues. CDR3: CASSSGGAGSPLHF. The CDR3 DNA is TGTGCCAGCAGCTCGGGAGGGGCGGGTTCACCCCTCCACTTT.

The chain is built from TRBV5-1 and TRBJ1-2; 8 nucleotides line up with TRBD1. J was trimmed by 6 bases and V by 4 bases; bases with no gene match: 8. Germline CDR1 and CDR2: SGHRS and YFSETQ. The CDR3 runs 14 residues. CDR3 coding DNA: TGCGCCAGCAGCCCCGGGGACAGGAATAATGGCTACACCTTC. Translation gives CASSPGDRNNGYTF.

The CDR3 bases are TGTGCCAGCAGCCAAGATATTAACTTGGGACAGGGGGCGGCGGCCAAAAACATTCAGTACTTC. This gives the protein CASSQDINLGQGAAAKNIQYF. V usage is TRBV4-2 and J usage is TRBJ2-4; 12 nucleotides line up with TRBD1. The J segment lost 1 base and the V segment lost 0 bases, leaving 13 bases of the junction unmatched. The CDR3 is 21 residues long. Germline V lookup: CDR1 LGHNA, CDR2 YNFKEQ.

The J gene is TRBJ2-3, the V gene TRBV7-2; D is perhaps TRBD2 (5 bases). The CDR3 is 15 residues long. The germline gives CDR1 SGHTA, CDR2 FQGNSA. V was cut by 2 bases and J by 1 base, with 10 bases left in between. The CDR3 DNA reads TGTGCCAGCAGCTTAAATAGCGTGGGCACAGATACGCAGTATTTT. It codes for CASSLNSVGTDTQYF.

This chain connects TRBV29-1 to TRBJ2-3; 7 nucleotides line up with TRBD1. J gave up 2 bases and V 6 bases, and 8 bases lay outside the gene matches. Germline values: CDR1 SQVTM, CDR2 ANQGSEA. The CDR3 covers 14 residues. CDR3 in amino acids: CSVFSTGLTDTQYF. CDR3 nucleotides: TGCAGCGTCTTCTCGACAGGGCTCACAGATACGCAGTATTTT.

The chain has TRBV27 and TRBJ1-4; no firm D call. Germline V gene lookup returns CDR1 MNHEY and CDR2 SMNVEV (reference sequence). CDR3 size: 12 residues. The V end lost 4 bases, the J end lost 5 bases, and 5 bases lay between the germline ends. The CDR3 DNA reads TGTGCCAGCAGTTCCCTGAATGAAAAACTGTTTTTT. This translates into CASSSLNEKLFF.

The gene calls are TRBV7-8 and TRBJ2-1, with TRBD2 as a possible D gene (7 bases). The germline CDR1 and CDR2 sequences are SGHVS and FQNEAQ. The CDR3 totals 11 residues. V lost 5 bases, J lost 10 bases, and 9 bases lay in between. CDR3 sequence: CASSEGGEQFF. The CDR3 DNA sequence: TGTGCCAGCAGCGAGGGGGGGGAGCAGTTCTTC.

The chain recombines TRBV11-3 with TRBJ2-1; TRBD2 aligns across 10 bases. Germline CDR1 and CDR2: SGHNT and YENEEA. The CDR3 consists of 15 residues. With V trimmed by 5 bases and J by 8 bases, 9 bases remained unmatched. The CDR3 nucleotides read TGTGCCAGCAGCCCTTCTCCGACTAGCGGGCATGAGCAGTTCTTC. Translation gives CASSPSPTSGHEQFF.

The chain is built from TRBV6-5 and TRBJ2-7, with 8 bases lining up with TRBD2. Trimming removed 2 bases from V and 1 base from J; junction bases left unmatched: 4. The CDR3 has 15 residues. Germline V CDR1 and CDR2: MNHEY, SVGAGI. The CDR3 loop is CASSYGGGISYEQYF. Here the CDR3 DNA reads TGTGCCAGCAGTTACGGCGGGGGGATTTCCTACGAGCAGTACTTC.

Here the CDR3 reads CASSRGGGAYEQYF. CDR3 bases: TGTGCCAGCAGCCGGGGCGGGGGGGCCTACGAGCAGTACTTC. The chain recombines TRBV5-4 with TRBJ2-7; 9 bases are a match to TRBD2. CDR1 and CDR2 from the germline V gene are SGHNT and YYREEE (reference sequence). This CDR3 region has 14 residues. Losses at the gene ends were 4 bases for V and 2 bases for J; bases not matched to a gene: 4. Full variable domain (rest looked up from reference TRBV5-4 and TRBJ2-7): ETGVTQSPTHLIKTRGQQVTLRCSSQSGHNTVSWYQQALGQGPQFIFQYYREEENGRGNFPPRFSGLQFPNYSSELNVNALELDDSALYLCASSRGGGAYEQYFGPGTRLTVT.

The rearrangement joins TRBV28 to TRBJ1-3; 8 nucleotides align to TRBD1. The CDR3 is 16 amino acids. The V segment lost 5 bases and the J segment 3 bases; nucleotides outside the gene matches: 9. Per the germline V gene, CDR1 is MDHEN and CDR2 is SYDVKM. In DNA, the CDR3 is TGTGCCAGCAGTCCATCTCAGGGGGCAGGTGGAAACACCATATATTTT. This codes for CASSPSQGAGGNTIYF.

The chain has TRBV19 and TRBJ2-2; 7 bases align to TRBD1. CDR1 and CDR2 from the germline V gene are LNHDA and SQIVND (reference sequence). The CDR3 extends over 15 amino acids. With V trimmed by 5 bases and J by 0 bases, 3 bases remained unmatched. Written as DNA, the CDR3 is TGTGCCAGTAGTTCAGGGGGACCGAACACCGGGGAGCTGTTTTTT. This translates into CASSSGGPNTGELFF.

The chain combines TRBV11-2 with TRBJ1-1; TRBD1 matches at 9 bases. The length of the CDR3 is 15 residues. After removal of 5 bases from V and 1 base from J, the junction contained 5 bases not matched to a gene. Germline CDR1 is SGHAT and CDR2 is FQNNGV. The CDR3 coding sequence is TGTGCCAGCAGCATACACAGGGGGCAGAACACTGAAGCTTTCTTT. Amino acids: CASSIHRGQNTEAFF. The full variable domain, with the rest looked up from reference TRBV11-2 and TRBJ1-1, is EAGVAQSPRYKIIEKRQSVAFWCNPISGHATLYWYQQILGQGPKLLIQFQNNGVVDDSQLPKDRFSAERLKGVDSTLKIQPAKLEDSAVYLCASSIHRGQNTEAFFGQGTRLTVV.

The J gene is TRBJ1-1, the V gene TRBV7-2; TRBD1 aligns across 12 bases. Germline trimming cut 3 bases from V and 1 base from J; bases unmatched to any gene: 6. This CDR3 has 17 amino acids. Germline lookup yields CDR1 SGHTA and CDR2 FQGNSA. The CDR3 DNA reads TGTGCCAGCAGCTTGGACGGGACAGGGGGCGGGAACACTGAAGCTTTCTTT. Its translation: CASSLDGTGGGNTEAFF.

This clone was seen only a few times. This chain links TRBV5-4 with TRBJ1-1; possibly TRBD1 for D (6 bases). Germline values: CDR1 SGHNT, CDR2 YYREEE (reference sequence). The CDR3 spans 14 residues. Trimming took off 4 bases at V and 3 bases at J, with 13 bases between the two ends. CDR3 in amino acids: CASSIQGYYTEAFF. CDR3 DNA sequence: TGTGCCAGCAGCATTCAGGGGTACTACACTGAAGCTTTCTTT.

The chain employs TRBV7-9 and TRBJ2-7, with D possibly being TRBD1 (6 bases). The CDR3 is 15 residues long. Between the trimmed V and J ends, which lost 5 bases and 0 bases, there was a span of 14 bases. Germline V gene sequence: CDR1 SEHNR, CDR2 FQNEAQ (reference sequence). CDR3 in amino acids: CASSPPVDSSYEQYF. The CDR3 DNA reads TGTGCCAGCAGCCCACCCGTGGACAGCTCCTACGAGCAGTACTTC.